A selection of T cell receptor beta chains follows, all from one sample in a study of beta chain features in type 1 diabetes. Measured with immunoSEQ multiplex PCR; TCRdb has only the in-frame clones, and not every one. The table lists hundreds of thousands of clones, 11% of them singletons, with around 0.05% in the top ten. The material sequenced was naive CD4+ T cells from blood. These receptors all stem from a woman aged 18-29 years in good health. CDR3s include the opening cysteine and the closing phenylalanine or tryptophan. The D gene is left open where the match is weak. Size tells how often a clone was seen (once, few, many) or the class of an expanded clone, and some rows leave it out.

d_call	clone_size	v_call	j_call	cdr3_nt	cdr3_aa
TRBD1	few	TRBV9	TRBJ1-4	TGTGCCAGCAGCGTAGGGGACAGCGAAAAACTGTGTTTT	CASSVGDSEKLCF
-	few	TRBV2	TRBJ2-5	TGTGCCAGCAGATCCCTAGAGACCCAGTACTTC	CASRSLETQYF
-	-	TRBV4-1	TRBJ2-1	TGCGCCAGCAGCCAACCACTGGGATCCGAGCAGTTCTTC	CASSQPLGSEQFF
-	-	TRBV5-4	TRBJ1-2	TGTGCCAGCAGCCCGACGGGACCGAGCCATTACACCTTC	CASSPTGPSHYTF
-	few	TRBV15	TRBJ2-1	TGTGCCACGGAGGGAACCTACAATGAGCAGTTCTTC	CATEGTYNEQFF
-	few	TRBV7-2	TRBJ2-6	TGTGCCAGCAGGGACGGGGGGCCTACTGGGGCCAACGTCCTGACTTTC	CASRDGGPTGANVLTF
-	few	TRBV19	TRBJ1-3	TGTGCCAGTCGACTCACAGGGTCTGGAAACACCATATATTTT	CASRLTGSGNTIYF
-	-	TRBV6-1	TRBJ1-6	TGTGCCAGCAGTGAGGAACTTTATTCACCCCTCCACTTT	CASSEELYSPLHF
-	few	TRBV7-9	TRBJ1-6	TGTGCCAGCAGCTTAGCCCAGAATAATTCACCCCTCCACTTT	CASSLAQNNSPLHF
-	-	TRBV7-9	TRBJ2-3	TGTGCCAGCAGCGTAAAAGCAGATACGCAGTATTTT	CASSVKADTQYF
-	few	TRBV7-2	TRBJ1-1	TGTGCCAGCAGCTTACGCTCCTTCCCGGAGAACACTGAAGCTTTCTTT	CASSLRSFPENTEAFF
TRBD1	-	TRBV19	TRBJ2-1	TGTGCCAGTAGTATAGTTCGAGGGGGCAGATATCGTGAGCAGTTCTTC	CASSIVRGGRYREQFF
TRBD2	-	TRBV28	TRBJ2-1	TGTGCCAGCAGTTCCTCTAGCGGCAGCTCCTACAATGAGCAGTTCTTC	CASSSSSGSSYNEQFF
TRBD2	few	TRBV13	TRBJ2-7	TGTGCCAGCAGCTCTTCTAAACTAGCGGGAGGCCATCACTACGAGCAGTACTTC	CASSSSKLAGGHHYEQYF
TRBD1	-	TRBV27	TRBJ1-4	TGTGCCAGCAGTTTGACAGGGTGGGATGAAAAACTGTTTTTT	CASSLTGWDEKLFF
-	-	TRBV4-3	TRBJ2-5	TGCGCCAGCAGCCAAGATTTGGGTACGAGGCAAGAGACCCAGTACTTC	CASSQDLGTRQETQYF
TRBD2	-	TRBV7-9	TRBJ2-3	TGTGCCAGCAGCTTAAGGGCTAGCGGGGTCACAGATACGCAGTATTTT	CASSLRASGVTDTQYF
-	-	TRBV11-1	TRBJ2-1	TGTGCCAGCGAGACTGTACTCCGAGGAAATGAGCAGTTCTTC	CASETVLRGNEQFF
TRBD1	-	TRBV6-1	TRBJ2-4	TGTGCCAGCGGGGACAGCCTTCTAGCCAAAAACATTCAGTACTTC	CASGDSLLAKNIQYF
-	-	TRBV10-3	TRBJ2-7	TGTGCCATCAGCCCCGGAAACGAGCAGTACTTC	CAISPGNEQYF
-	-	TRBV9	TRBJ2-6	TGTGCCAGCAGCGTAGTCTGGAGTGGGGCCAACGTCCTGACTTTC	CASSVVWSGANVLTF
TRBD1	-	TRBV9	TRBJ1-5	TGTGCCAGCAGCGTCGACAGGGGAGGGCAGCCCCAGCATTTT	CASSVDRGGQPQHF
TRBD1	few	TRBV7-9	TRBJ1-2	TGTGCCAGCAGCCCCGCGGGACAGGGATTCGGCTACACCTTC	CASSPAGQGFGYTF
-	few	TRBV9	TRBJ2-3	TGTGCCAGCAGCCCCCACCCCGGCTCAGCATCTAACACAGATACGCAGTATTTT	CASSPHPGSASNTDTQYF
TRBD2	-	TRBV4-1	TRBJ2-3	TGCGCCAGCAGCCAAACGGGACTAGTCCGGGATACGCAGTATTTT	CASSQTGLVRDTQYF
TRBD1	few	TRBV7-9	TRBJ2-4	TGTGCCAGCAGGCATTCGGGACAGGCAGATCAGTACTTC	CASRHSGQADQYF
-	many	TRBV29-1	TRBJ2-1	TGCAGCGTTTCTCCCCGGGGGAGCGGTTACAATGAGCAGTTCTTC	CSVSPRGSGYNEQFF
-	-	TRBV27	TRBJ2-5	TGTGCCAGCAGCCCGCGGGACAAACAAGAGACCCAGTACTTC	CASSPRDKQETQYF
-	few	TRBV15	TRBJ1-1	TGTGCCACCTCCTGGCAATACAACACTGAAGCTTTCTTT	CATSWQYNTEAFF